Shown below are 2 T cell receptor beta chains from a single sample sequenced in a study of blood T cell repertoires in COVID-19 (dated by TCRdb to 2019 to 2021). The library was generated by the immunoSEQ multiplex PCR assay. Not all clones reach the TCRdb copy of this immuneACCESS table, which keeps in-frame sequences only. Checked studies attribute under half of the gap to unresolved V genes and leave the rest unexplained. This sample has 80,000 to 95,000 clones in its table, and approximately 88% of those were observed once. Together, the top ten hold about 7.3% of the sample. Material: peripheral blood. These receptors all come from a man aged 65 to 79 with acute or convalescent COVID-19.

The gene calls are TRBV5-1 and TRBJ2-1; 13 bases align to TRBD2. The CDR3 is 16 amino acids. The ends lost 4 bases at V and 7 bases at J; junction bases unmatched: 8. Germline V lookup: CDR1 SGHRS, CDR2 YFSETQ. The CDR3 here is CASSNALAGGRNEQFF. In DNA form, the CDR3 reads TGCGCCAGCAGCAACGCACTAGCGGGGGGGCGAAATGAGCAGTTCTTC.

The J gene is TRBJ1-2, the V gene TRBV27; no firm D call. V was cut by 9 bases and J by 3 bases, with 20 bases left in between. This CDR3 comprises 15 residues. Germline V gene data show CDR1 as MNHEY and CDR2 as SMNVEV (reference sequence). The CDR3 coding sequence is TGTGCCAGTGCAGCCCCCGGGTCAGCCTACTATGGCTACACCTTC. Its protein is CASAAPGSAYYGYTF.